One sample yielded the 20 T cell receptor beta chains listed below, sequenced in a study of blood T cells in healthy people across ages. Next came a second PCR, run for about 6 to 11 cycles, which used a sample-barcoded 5' primer along with a J-beta primer mix. Via MiXCR, TCRdb re-called the 5' RACE reads, giving one row per CDR3 protein. This repertoire shows about 1.8 million distinct CDR3 sequences, roughly 50% found once; its top ten account for approximately 2.1%. The sample comprised blood. Receptors originate from a woman aged 35 to 49 in good health.

This clonotype has a handful of counts. V and J are TRBV20-1 and TRBJ1-2; unclear D gene. From germline, CDR1 is DFQATT and CDR2 SNEGSKA (reference sequence). Trimming cost V 2 bases and J 4 bases, with 14 bases left between them. The CDR3 sequence is 14 residues long. CDR3 sequence (DNA): TGCAGTGCTAGATTTCCCCTCCCGGTCTATGGCTACACCTTC. It encodes CSARFPLPVYGYTF.

Points on this clonotype: The junction shows a germline mismatch at one end, possibly a read error. The chain carries TRBV4-3 and TRBJ2-3; no reliable D call. The CDR3 has 13 amino acids. Germline loops: CDR1 LGHNA, CDR2 YSLEER. This chain's CDR3 is CANSQDLGDTQYF. CDR3 nucleotides: TGCGCCAACAGCCAAGATCTGGGAGATACGCAGTATTTT.

V gene TRBV4-3 combines with J gene TRBJ2-3; D is possibly TRBD1 or TRBD2 (6 bases each). The ends were cut back, 4 bases at V and 2 bases at J, with 22 bases in the middle. Germline values: CDR1 LGHNA, CDR2 YSLEER. This CDR3 is built from 18 residues. CDR3 region: CASSPLLPGDSITDTQYF. The CDR3 DNA reads as TGCGCCAGCAGCCCCCTCCTCCCAGGGGACTCCATCACAGATACGCAGTATTTT.

Ten or more counts support this clonotype. V usage is TRBV4-3 and J usage is TRBJ2-3; 13 bases fit TRBD2. Unmatched junction bases numbered 1, after V lost 2 bases and J lost 2 bases. Looked up from germline, CDR1 is LGHNA and CDR2 is YSLEER. The CDR3 is made up of 16 amino acids. This CDR3 reads CASSQTSGGATDTQYF. The CDR3, as DNA: TGCGCCAGCAGCCAAACTAGCGGGGGGGCCACAGATACGCAGTATTTT.

This clonotype was counted a few times. V gene TRBV7-2 combines with J gene TRBJ2-4; 13 nucleotides line up with TRBD2. The germline gives CDR1 SGHTA, CDR2 FQGNSA. There are 20 residues in the CDR3. The ends lost 3 bases at V and 3 bases at J; junction bases unmatched: 14. The CDR3 sequence is CASSFPTGTSGDGNKNIQYF. The CDR3 coding sequence is TGTGCCAGCAGCTTTCCCACCGGGACTAGCGGGGACGGAAACAAAAACATTCAGTACTTC. Supplemented by reference TRBV7-2 and TRBJ2-4, the full variable domain reads GAGVSQSPSNKVTEKGKDVELRCDPISGHTALYWYRQSLGQGLEFLIYFQGNSAPDKSGLPSDRFSAERTGGSVSTLTIQRTQQEDSAVYLCASSFPTGTSGDGNKNIQYFGAGTRLSVL.

The chain joins TRBV7-2 to TRBJ2-4; tentatively, D is TRBD1 (5 bases). Germline values: CDR1 SGHTA, CDR2 FQGNSA. The CDR3 has 16 residues. Between the trimmed V and J ends, which lost 5 bases and 8 bases, there was a span of 22 bases. The CDR3 region has the DNA TGTGCCAGCAGCGCCCAGGGAAGGGGATTTCTGGACATTCAGTACTTC. Translation: CASSAQGRGFLDIQYF.

The genes are TRBV29-1 and TRBJ2-7; TRBD1 matches at 7 bases. The CDR3 loop spans 13 amino acids. The germline V gene encodes CDR1 SQVTM and CDR2 ANQGSEA. V dropped 5 bases and J dropped 6; count of bases not matched to a gene: 10. CDR3 DNA sequence: TGCAGCGTTCTACGACAGGGAAACAGCGAGCAGTACTTC. As protein: CSVLRQGNSEQYF.

This clonotype has only a few counts. The rearrangement links TRBV20-1 to TRBJ2-1; 9 nucleotides agree with TRBD2. V lost 2 bases and J lost 4; bases outside the gene matches: 6. The CDR3 covers 15 residues. In germline, CDR1 is DFQATT, CDR2 SNEGSKA (reference sequence). The CDR3 DNA reads TGCAGTGCTAGACCTCGACTAGCGGAATACAATGAGCAGTTCTTC. Its protein product is CSARPRLAEYNEQFF.

The chain couples TRBV15 to TRBJ1-2, with TRBD1 as a possible D gene (5 bases). The germline V gene has CDR1 LNHNV and CDR2 YYDKDF (reference sequence). The V and J ends lost 3 bases and 4 bases respectively, with 15 bases between them. This CDR3 contains 15 residues. The CDR3 region is CATSRSRGTGYGYTF. The CDR3 coding sequence is TGTGCCACCAGCAGGTCCCGCGGGACGGGCTATGGCTACACCTTC.

This sequence joins TRBV6-1 and TRBJ2-1; D may be TRBD1 (5 bases). With 4 bases removed from V and 8 bases from J, the gap between germline ends came to 18 bases. In germline, CDR1 is MNHNS, CDR2 SASEGT. The length of the CDR3 is 15 residues. The CDR3 DNA reads as TGTGCCAGCAGTGCAACGACCCCGACAGCCCATGAGCAGTTCTTC. Its translation: CASSATTPTAHEQFF.

This rearrangement joins TRBV20-1 to TRBJ2-3; D uncertain. Trimming took off 3 bases at V and 0 bases at J, with 10 bases between the two ends. This CDR3 has 14 amino acids. CDR1 and CDR2 (germline): DFQATT, SNEGSKA (reference sequence). In nucleotides, the CDR3 is TGCAGTGCTAGCTCTCTTAGTAGCACAGATACGCAGTATTTT. Its translation is CSASSLSSTDTQYF.

V gene TRBV5-6 combines with J gene TRBJ2-3; D assignment may be TRBD1 or TRBD2 (6 bases each). Germline CDR1 reads SGHDT; CDR2 reads YYEEEE. The CDR3 runs to 16 residues. Between the trimmed V and J ends, which lost 0 bases and 6 bases, there was a span of 17 bases. This CDR3 reads CASSLEVGGRADTQYF. In nucleotides, the CDR3 is TGTGCCAGCAGCTTGGAGGTGGGGGGCCGAGCGGATACGCAGTATTTT.

V usage is TRBV9 and J usage is TRBJ2-7; TRBD2 is a possible D gene (5 bases). V lost 0 bases and J 3 bases, leaving 13 bases between the germline ends. This CDR3 is built from 15 residues. Looked up from germline, CDR1 is SGDLS and CDR2 is YYNGEE. The CDR3 DNA follows: TGTGCCAGCAGCGTAGAGCATTCGGGATTCTACGAGCAGTACTTC. This sequence encodes CASSVEHSGFYEQYF.

V is TRBV7-2 and J is TRBJ2-4; 7 nucleotides agree with TRBD1. Trimming took 3 bases from V and 7 from J; bases not matched to a gene: 3. Per the germline V gene, CDR1 is SGHTA and CDR2 is FQGNSA. CDR3 length equals 13 residues. CDR3 protein: CASSFDRANIQYF. As DNA, the CDR3 is TGTGCCAGCAGCTTTGACAGGGCCAACATTCAGTACTTC.

Written as DNA, the CDR3 is TGTGCCAGCAGCTTAGGTCGGGGAAACACCAATGAGCAGTTCTTC. It is translated as CASSLGRGNTNEQFF. The chain links TRBV7-2 to TRBJ2-1; D may be TRBD2 (5 bases). Germline assignment: CDR1 SGHTA and CDR2 FQGNSA. CDR3 length: 15 residues. With 1 base removed from V and 6 bases from J, the gap between germline ends came to 13 bases.

The V call is TRBV6-5, the J call TRBJ2-1; TRBD1 matches 7 bases. Unmatched junction bases numbered 23, after V lost 4 bases and J lost 8 bases. The germline V gene encodes CDR1 MNHEY and CDR2 SVGAGI. The CDR3 runs to 19 residues. CDR3 coding DNA: TGTGCCAGCAGTTTTGGGCGACAGGGTTTTTCCCCGGGCGTCGATGAGCAGTTCTTC. Translating it yields CASSFGRQGFSPGVDEQFF.

The rearrangement links TRBV3-1 to TRBJ2-5; 10 bases line up with TRBD2. With V trimmed by 0 bases and J by 2 bases, 6 bases remained unmatched. From germline, CDR1 is LGHDT and CDR2 YNNKEL (reference sequence). This CDR3 has 17 residues. The CDR3 region has the DNA TGTGCCAGCAGCCAAGAGATACTAGCGGGGAGGCAAGAGACCCAGTACTTC. Translation gives CASSQEILAGRQETQYF.

The J gene is TRBJ2-3, the V gene TRBV7-2; no reliable D call. Looked up from germline, CDR1 is SGHTA and CDR2 is FQGNSA. Trimming pared 5 bases from V and 4 bases from J, leaving 13 bases between. The CDR3 has 14 amino acids. Written as DNA, the CDR3 is TGTGCCAGCAGCCCCCGGCAGTTCGCAGATACGCAGTATTTT. Its translation: CASSPRQFADTQYF. Complete variable domain (other parts from reference TRBV7-2 and TRBJ2-3): GAGVSQSPSNKVTEKGKDVELRCDPISGHTALYWYRQSLGQGLEFLIYFQGNSAPDKSGLPSDRFSAERTGGSVSTLTIQRTQQEDSAVYLCASSPRQFADTQYFGPGTRLTVL.

This clonotype showed up just a few times. The V call is TRBV20-1, the J call TRBJ2-5, with 7 positions matching TRBD2. Germline V lookup: CDR1 DFQATT, CDR2 SNEGSKA (reference sequence). With V trimmed by 3 bases and J by 4 bases, 14 bases remained unmatched. The CDR3 has 16 amino acids. The CDR3 region has the DNA TGCAGTGCTAGCCCACCTAGCGGCGGACTATCAGAGACCCAGTACTTC. Protein sequence: CSASPPSGGLSETQYF.

This clonotype turned up a few times. This rearrangement joins TRBV29-1 to TRBJ1-2, with D unresolved. This CDR3 contains 9 residues. The ends were cut back, 6 bases at V and 7 bases at J, with 6 bases in the middle. The germline gives CDR1 SQVTM, CDR2 ANQGSEA. CDR3 bases: TGCAGCGTCGCGGTTGGCTACACCTTC. This translates into CSVAVGYTF.